This TCR beta chain was documented in a study of neoadjuvant anti-PD-1 for oral cavity cancer. This CDR3 is built from 13 residues. V gave up 3 bases and J gave up 1 base, with 6 bases separating them. The germline CDR1 and CDR2 sequences are SGHNT and YENEEA. The time point denotes: after neoadjuvant nivolumab, at surgical resection. Only in-frame clones appear in the TCRdb table, and some are missing; sequencing was by immunoSEQ multiplex PCR. Here the sample spans around 68,000 clones, roughly 90% being singletons. This chain uses TRBV11-3 with TRBJ1-1; unclear D gene. The sequence was collected from a person between 35 and 79 years old with oral cavity squamous cell carcinoma. This material consisted of PBMCs, taken after nivolumab (anti-PD-1) treatment. The CDR3, as DNA: TGTGCCAGCAGCTTCTCCCGGAACACTGAAGCTTTCTTT. Translation: CASSFSRNTEAFF.